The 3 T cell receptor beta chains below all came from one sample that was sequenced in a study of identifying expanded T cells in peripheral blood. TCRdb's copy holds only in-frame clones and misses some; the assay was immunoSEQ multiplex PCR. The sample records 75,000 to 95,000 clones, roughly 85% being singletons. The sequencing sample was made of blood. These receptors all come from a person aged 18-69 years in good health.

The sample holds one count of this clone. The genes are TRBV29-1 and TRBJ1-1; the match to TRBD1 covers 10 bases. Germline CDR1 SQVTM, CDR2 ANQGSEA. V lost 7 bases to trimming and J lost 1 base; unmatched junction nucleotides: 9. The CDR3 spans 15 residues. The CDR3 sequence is CSALLGQGRNTEAFF. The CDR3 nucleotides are TGCAGCGCCCTTTTGGGACAGGGGCGGAACACTGAAGCTTTCTTT.

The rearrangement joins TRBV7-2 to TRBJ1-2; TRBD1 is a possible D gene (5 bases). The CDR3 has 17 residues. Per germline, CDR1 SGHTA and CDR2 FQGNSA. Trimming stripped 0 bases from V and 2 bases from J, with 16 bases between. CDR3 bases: TGTGCCAGCAGCTTAGCGCTACTTAGGCAGGGCAACTATGGCTACACCTTC. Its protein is CASSLALLRQGNYGYTF.

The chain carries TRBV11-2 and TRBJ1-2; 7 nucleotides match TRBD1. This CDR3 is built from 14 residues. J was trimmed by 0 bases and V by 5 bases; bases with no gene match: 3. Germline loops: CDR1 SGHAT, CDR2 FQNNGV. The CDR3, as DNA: TGTGCCAGCAGCGGAGACAGGGCTAACTATGGCTACACCTTC. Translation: CASSGDRANYGYTF.